This T cell receptor (beta chain) emerged from a study of regulatory T cells in long-lasting Graves disease. About the study: Patients with new Graves' disease had used antithyroid drugs below 3 months.

Notes on the study in general: Limited sample numbers may have lowered accuracy.

As for time point: newly diagnosed GD, antithyroid drugs for less than 3 months. There was RNA extracted from PBMCs, and the TCR library was made from it. The table lists this clonotype with many counts. Its antigen is not known. The V and J ends lost 8 bases and 7 bases respectively, with 15 bases between them. In germline, CDR1 is SGHDN, CDR2 FVKESK. This CDR3 has 12 amino acids. Library construction for TCR beta used iRepertoire HTBI primers and Arm-PCR of CDR3 regions. TCRdb redid the calling of the multiplex PCR reads with MiXCR, one entry per CDR3 protein. There are about 220,000 distinct CDR3 sequences in the sample; roughly 19% occur only once, and over 9.5% lies in the top ten. The data also belong to a second study, concerning T cells in Graves' hyperthyroidism and ophthalmopathy. Per that study: The primer set for the first-round RT-PCR of the TCR CDR3 was HTBI. Blood also showed most of the thyroid clonotypes that were expanded above 0.001.

The sample here was peripheral blood mononuclear cells (PBMCs), taken at new diagnosis, from a patient treated with antithyroid drugs. The J gene is TRBJ2-7, the V gene TRBV14; D might be TRBD1 or TRBD2, each matching 5 bases. This sequence was found in a woman aged 25 to 39 with Graves disease. This CDR3 is CASGTGTREQYF. The CDR3, as DNA: TGTGCCAGCGGTACGGGGACCCGGGAGCAGTACTTC.